Each of the 25 T cell receptor beta chains below was sequenced from the same sample in a study of cytomegalovirus exposure and HLA in healthy donors. Primers for the PCR totalled 60 Vbeta and 13 Jbeta. Method: immunoSEQ multiplex PCR; TCRdb's copy keeps in-frame clones and lacks some. In the table there are some 180,000 clones, about 78% of which are singletons. The sample comprised PBMCs. The origin of the receptors is a woman aged 25 to 39 in good health and CMV-seronegative.

The DNA for the CDR3 is TGTGCCCTCCGGGAGATTAGCGTCACTGAAGCTTTCTTT. This encodes CALREISVTEAFF. This sequence joins TRBV5-4 and TRBJ1-1; D gene uncertain. Germline V lookup: CDR1 SGHNT, CDR2 YYREEE (reference sequence). V was pared by 10 bases and J by 4 bases, with 17 bases between. The CDR3 covers 13 residues.

The chain joins TRBV5-1 to TRBJ2-7; tentative D call: TRBD1 (5 bases). The CDR3 has 12 residues. From germline, CDR1 is SGHRS and CDR2 YFSETQ. Deletions cut 1 base from V and 5 bases from J, with 7 bases between. Here the CDR3 reads CASSLIGDEQYF. The DNA of the CDR3 is TGCGCCAGCAGCTTGATAGGGGACGAGCAGTACTTC.

This clone was counted between two and nine times. The chain employs TRBV19 and TRBJ1-6, with TRBD1 as a possible D gene (5 bases). Germline CDR1 LNHDA, CDR2 SQIVND (reference sequence). The CDR3 has 13 amino acids. V gave up 11 bases and J gave up 6 bases, with 14 bases separating them. The CDR3 DNA follows: TGTGCCGCAGCGGCGGGGGGTAATTCACCCCTCCACTTT. Protein product: CAAAAGGNSPLHF.

The chain joins TRBV18 to TRBJ2-7, with 9 positions matching TRBD2. J was trimmed by 5 bases and V by 0 bases; bases with no gene match: 11. This CDR3 region has 17 residues. Germline CDR1 reads KGHSH; CDR2 reads LQKENI. The CDR3 region has the DNA TGTGCCAGCTCACCACCGGTAATTGGCGGGAGGGTCAACGAGCAGTACTTC. This translates into CASSPPVIGGRVNEQYF.

The chain is built from TRBV28 and TRBJ2-3, with TRBD2 identical over 14 bases. CDR1 MDHEN and CDR2 SYDVKM come from the germline V gene. The trim removed 4 bases at V and 4 bases at J, leaving 4 bases unmatched. The CDR3 contains 16 residues. The CDR3 reads CASSSTSGRASDTQYF. CDR3 nucleotide sequence: TGTGCCAGCAGTTCGACTAGCGGGAGGGCCTCAGATACGCAGTATTTT.

The chain links TRBV10-3 to TRBJ1-1; 8 bases fit TRBD1. This CDR3 region has 17 residues. Germline values: CDR1 ENHRY, CDR2 SYGVKD. V was clipped by 6 bases and J by 1 base; unmatched bases: 13. This chain's CDR3 is CAIRRTGLGPTNTEAFF. The CDR3 DNA reads TGTGCCATCAGGCGGACAGGGCTCGGGCCGACGAACACTGAAGCTTTCTTT.

The CDR3 loop is CASSLGAGPEAFF. Written as DNA, the CDR3 is TGTGCCAGCAGTTTAGGGGCAGGGCCCGAAGCTTTCTTT. The V call is TRBV6-1, the J call TRBJ1-1, with a possible D match to TRBD1 (5 bases). CDR1 is MNHNS, CDR2 SASEGT, per germline. This CDR3 contains 13 residues. V dropped 5 bases and J dropped 8 bases, with 15 bases sitting between them.

This chain joins TRBV7-2 and TRBJ2-5, with TRBD2 matching over 9 bases. After removal of 5 bases from V and 4 bases from J, the junction contained 11 bases not matched to a gene. Germline CDR1 SGHTA, CDR2 FQGNSA. The CDR3 extends over 16 amino acids. The CDR3 loop reads CASSLYGTSPTETQYF. CDR3 nucleotide sequence: TGTGCCAGCAGCCTTTATGGGACTAGCCCCACAGAGACCCAGTACTTC.

V is TRBV7-2 and J is TRBJ2-1, with 7 nucleotides matching TRBD2. CDR3 size: 14 residues. In germline, CDR1 is SGHTA, CDR2 FQGNSA. The trim removed 1 base at V and 8 bases at J, leaving 5 bases unmatched. The CDR3 DNA reads TGTGCCAGCAGCTTAGGTGGGACTAAGTATGAGCAGTTCTTC. Translated, it gives CASSLGGTKYEQFF.

The chain joins TRBV6-5 to TRBJ1-1; D possibly corresponds to TRBD1 (5 bases). Germline V gives CDR1 MNHEY, CDR2 SVGAGI. CDR3 size: 15 residues. Trimming took off 0 bases at V and 5 bases at J, with 13 bases between the two ends. The CDR3 sequence: CASSYSAGGETEAFF. CDR3 bases: TGTGCCAGCAGTTACTCCGCGGGGGGGGAGACTGAAGCTTTCTTT.

The V and J genes are TRBV18 and TRBJ1-6; the D gene is possibly TRBD1 (5 bases). Germline V gene lookup returns CDR1 KGHSH and CDR2 LQKENI. The ends were cut back, 6 bases at V and 7 bases at J, with 16 bases in the middle. The CDR3 sequence is 15 residues long. CDR3 sequence reads: CASSQRQGGNSPLHF. DNA for the CDR3: TGTGCCAGCTCCCAGCGTCAGGGTGGGAATTCACCCCTCCACTTT.

The chain couples TRBV12-5 to TRBJ2-7; 7 positions agree with TRBD2. Per germline, CDR1 LGHNT and CDR2 FRNRAP. The CDR3 totals 12 residues. V dropped 8 bases and J dropped 6; count of bases not matched to a gene: 7. This CDR3 reads CASRGSGGEQYF. CDR3 bases: TGTGCTAGTAGAGGCTCGGGGGGCGAGCAGTACTTC.

The chain carries TRBV11-2 and TRBJ2-7; no reliable D call. This CDR3 spans 12 amino acids. Per germline, CDR1 SGHAT and CDR2 FQNNGV. V lost 5 bases and J 7 bases, leaving 12 bases between the germline ends. CDR3 sequence reads: CASSPPVLEQYF. The CDR3 bases are TGTGCCAGCAGCCCCCCGGTTCTGGAGCAGTACTTC.

This rearrangement joins TRBV19 to TRBJ2-7; 7 bases agree with TRBD1. Germline V gives CDR1 LNHDA, CDR2 SQIVND (reference sequence). This CDR3 has 15 residues. Losses at the gene ends were 6 bases for V and 3 bases for J; bases not matched to a gene: 11. The CDR3 DNA sequence: TGTGCCAGTAGAAGAACAGAGGGGGCATACTACGAGCAGTACTTC. It is translated as CASRRTEGAYYEQYF.

This chain connects TRBV19 to TRBJ2-3; D is perhaps TRBD1 (6 bases). V lost 5 bases to trimming and J lost 1 base, with 10 bases between them. Germline V gene sequence: CDR1 LNHDA, CDR2 SQIVND (reference sequence). The CDR3 runs to 14 residues. CDR3 residues: CASSLRTGTDTQYF. In DNA, the CDR3 is TGTGCCAGTAGTCTAAGGACAGGCACAGATACGCAGTATTTT.

V and J are TRBV30 and TRBJ2-1; no definite D call. This CDR3 contains 13 residues. Germline CDR1 is GTSNPN and CDR2 is SVGIG (reference sequence). The V end was cut by 1 base, the J end by 7 bases, with 11 bases between. CDR3 sequence reads: CAWSGRWANEQFF. CDR3 nucleotides: TGTGCCTGGAGTGGAAGATGGGCAAATGAGCAGTTCTTC.

The chain recombines TRBV7-9 with TRBJ1-2; D unclear. Trimming left V 6 bases short and J 6 bases short, with 17 bases between. The germline gives CDR1 SEHNR, CDR2 FQNEAQ (reference sequence). The CDR3 runs 14 residues. The CDR3: CASSPAYWGDGYTF. The CDR3 bases are TGTGCCAGCAGTCCAGCGTATTGGGGAGATGGCTACACCTTC.

This chain connects TRBV7-2 to TRBJ1-2; D gene uncertain. CDR3 length: 15 residues. CDR1 is SGHTA and CDR2 is FQGNSA in the germline V gene. Trimming pared 2 bases from V and 1 base from J, leaving 11 bases between. Here the CDR3 reads CASSLTGMFNYGYTF. The CDR3 DNA reads as TGTGCCAGCAGCTTAACGGGGATGTTTAACTATGGCTACACCTTC.

The chain couples TRBV18 to TRBJ2-1, with 8 nucleotides matching TRBD2. Germline V gene data show CDR1 as KGHSH and CDR2 as LQKENI. Trimming cost V 1 base and J 6 bases; bases outside gene matches: 5. CDR3 size: 15 residues. CDR3 loop: CASSPRTSRRNEQFF. Here the CDR3 DNA reads TGTGCCAGCTCACCACGGACTAGCAGGCGCAATGAGCAGTTCTTC.

V usage is TRBV6-4 and J usage is TRBJ2-1; 11 positions agree with TRBD2. The ends lost 4 bases at V and 6 bases at J; junction bases unmatched: 8. CDR1 and CDR2 from the germline V gene are MRHNA and SNTAGT. This CDR3 contains 16 residues. The DNA for the CDR3 is TGTGCCAGCAGTGTTTTAGCGGGGGGGCCTTTCAATGAGCAGTTCTTC. Translating it yields CASSVLAGGPFNEQFF.

The chain uses TRBV5-4 and TRBJ1-2; 7 bases map to TRBD1. Germline V lookup: CDR1 SGHNT, CDR2 YYREEE (reference sequence). The CDR3 contains 16 residues. The V segment lost 2 bases and the J segment 4 bases; nucleotides outside the gene matches: 11. The DNA of the CDR3 is TGTGCCAGCAGCTTAGGGGGCCTAACGCAGAGCTATGGCTACACCTTC. This codes for CASSLGGLTQSYGYTF.

This clone was counted once. V and J are TRBV15 and TRBJ2-1, with 7 bases identical to TRBD2. CDR1 is LNHNV and CDR2 is YYDKDF in the germline V gene (reference sequence). With 3 bases clipped from V and 8 bases from J, the junction kept 10 bases outside the gene matches. This CDR3 comprises 15 residues. Here the CDR3 DNA reads TGTGCCACCAGCAGGCCCGGGACTAAAGGGGATGAGCAGTTCTTC. Translating gives CATSRPGTKGDEQFF.

This chain joins TRBV19 and TRBJ1-5; D gene unclear. The length of the CDR3 is 16 residues. The V gene's germline CDR1 is LNHDA and CDR2 SQIVND (reference sequence). V lost 4 bases to trimming and J lost 3 bases, with 16 bases between them. The CDR3 protein is CASSNPTRAHNQPQHF. The CDR3 DNA follows: TGTGCCAGTAGTAACCCCACGAGAGCTCACAATCAGCCCCAGCATTTT.

The chain carries TRBV7-9 and TRBJ2-7; D perhaps matches TRBD2 (6 bases). Trimming stripped 6 bases from V and 6 bases from J, with 15 bases between. In germline, CDR1 is SEHNR, CDR2 FQNEAQ (reference sequence). The CDR3 is 13 residues long. The CDR3 nucleotides are TGTGCCAGCAGTCTTCGGGAGTCGGGCGAGCAGTACTTC. Translating it yields CASSLRESGEQYF.

The V and J genes are TRBV2 and TRBJ1-2; tentative D call: TRBD1 (5 bases). The CDR3 runs 16 residues. Trimming pared 3 bases from V and 2 bases from J, leaving 16 bases between. Germline loops: CDR1 SNHLY, CDR2 FYNNEI. The CDR3 sequence: CASSDRARGTNYGYTF. As DNA, the CDR3 is TGTGCCAGCAGTGATCGGGCTAGGGGAACGAACTATGGCTACACCTTC.